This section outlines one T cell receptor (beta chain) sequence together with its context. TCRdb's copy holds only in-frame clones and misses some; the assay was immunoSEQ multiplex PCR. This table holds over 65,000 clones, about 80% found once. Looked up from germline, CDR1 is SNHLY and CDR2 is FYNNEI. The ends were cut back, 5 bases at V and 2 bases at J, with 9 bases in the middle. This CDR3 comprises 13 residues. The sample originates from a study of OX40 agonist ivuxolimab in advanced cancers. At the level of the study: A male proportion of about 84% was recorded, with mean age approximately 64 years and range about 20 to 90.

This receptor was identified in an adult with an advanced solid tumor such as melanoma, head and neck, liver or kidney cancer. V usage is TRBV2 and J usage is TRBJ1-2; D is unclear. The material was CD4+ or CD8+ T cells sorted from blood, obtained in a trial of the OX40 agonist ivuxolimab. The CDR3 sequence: CASSSAENYGYTF. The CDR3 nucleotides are TGTGCCAGCAGTTCCGCCGAGAACTATGGCTACACCTTC.